These 22 T cell receptor beta chains originate from one sample sequenced in a study of T cell responses to AZD1222 COVID-19 vaccine. The method was immunoSEQ multiplex PCR; TCRdb's version includes in-frame clones alone and lacks a portion of them. This table has 150,000 to 200,000 clones, roughly 91% appearing once. The material sequenced was peripheral blood, taken 28 days after the second AZD1222 dose. These receptors came from an adult who received the AZD1222 COVID-19 vaccine.

The chain uses TRBV7-3 and TRBJ2-1; D might be TRBD1 (5 bases). The CDR3 is 13 amino acids. Looked up from germline, CDR1 is SGHTA and CDR2 is FQGTGA. Between the trimmed V and J ends, which lost 5 bases and 4 bases, there was a span of 9 bases. For the CDR3, the DNA is TGTGCCAGCAGCACCCAGGGTTACAATGAGCAGTTCTTC. It encodes CASSTQGYNEQFF.

Note on this clone: This sample includes further DNA sequences coding for the same CDR3. CDR3 nucleotide sequence: TGTGCCAGTAGTATAAGGGGAGAGACCCAGTACTTC. The encoded protein is CASSIRGETQYF. The J gene is TRBJ2-5, the V gene TRBV19, with D tentatively TRBD1 (5 bases). The V gene's germline CDR1 is LNHDA and CDR2 SQIVND (reference sequence). V lost 2 bases and J lost 4, with 5 bases in between. CDR3 length equals 12 residues.

Here the CDR3 DNA reads TGTGCCTGGAGTGGAGGGGGGGAGCAGTACTTC. Translated, it gives CAWSGGGEQYF. The chain is built from TRBV30 and TRBJ2-7; the D call may be TRBD1 or TRBD2 (6 bases each). Trimming cost V 1 base and J 7 bases, with 8 bases left between them. CDR3 length equals 11 residues. From germline, CDR1 is GTSNPN and CDR2 SVGIG (reference sequence).

V is TRBV7-9 and J is TRBJ2-7; 7 positions agree with TRBD1. Germline CDR1 SEHNR, CDR2 FQNEAQ (reference sequence). The CDR3 has 14 residues. Trimming at V came to 1 base and at J to 2 bases, leaving 2 bases not matched to a gene. The CDR3 is CASSLVQGAYEQYF. DNA for the CDR3: TGTGCCAGCAGCTTAGTGCAGGGGGCCTACGAGCAGTACTTC.

The table lists this clone with a count of one. The genes are TRBV7-9 and TRBJ2-7, with 8 bases identical to TRBD1. In germline, CDR1 is SEHNR, CDR2 FQNEAQ (reference sequence). Losses at the gene ends were 2 bases for V and 6 bases for J; bases not matched to a gene: 0. CDR3 length: 12 amino acids. The CDR3 protein is CASSLQGAEQYF. CDR3 nucleotide sequence: TGTGCCAGCAGCTTACAGGGGGCCGAGCAGTACTTC.

This chain uses TRBV7-3 with TRBJ2-2; 7 nucleotides line up with TRBD1. Germline CDR1 and CDR2: SGHTA and FQGTGA. The J segment lost 4 bases and the V segment lost 5 bases, leaving 7 bases of the junction unmatched. The CDR3 is 15 amino acids. DNA for the CDR3: TGTGCCAGCAGCATTGACAGGGACCGCACCGGGGAGCTGTTTTTT. Amino acids: CASSIDRDRTGELFF.

This clone appeared once. V usage is TRBV18 and J usage is TRBJ2-5; the D gene could be TRBD1 or TRBD2 (5 bases each). This CDR3 is built from 13 residues. CDR1 is KGHSH and CDR2 is LQKENI in the germline V gene. With 3 bases removed from V and 4 bases from J, the gap between germline ends came to 9 bases. CDR3 residues: CASSPGDLETQYF. In DNA, the CDR3 is TGTGCCAGCTCACCGGGGGACCTAGAGACCCAGTACTTC.

The chain couples TRBV27 to TRBJ1-3, with D unresolved. Germline lookup yields CDR1 MNHEY and CDR2 SMNVEV (reference sequence). The length of the CDR3 is 17 residues. With 3 bases removed from V and 0 bases from J, the gap between germline ends came to 15 bases. The CDR3 coding sequence is TGTGCCAGCAGTTTTGGTTCCTTTCGGAGCTCTGGAAACACCATATATTTT. It specifies CASSFGSFRSSGNTIYF.

The chain couples TRBV19 to TRBJ2-2, with D hard to call. CDR1 LNHDA and CDR2 SQIVND come from the germline V gene (reference sequence). The CDR3 contains 13 residues. V was pared by 3 bases and J by 2 bases, with 4 bases between. The DNA for the CDR3 is TGTGCCAGTAGTATTTTAAACACCGGGGAGCTGTTTTTT. Translated, it gives CASSILNTGELFF.

The chain combines TRBV24-1 with TRBJ2-1; D is unresolved. Germline values: CDR1 KGHDR, CDR2 SFDVKD. The CDR3 extends over 12 amino acids. The V end lost 9 bases, the J end lost 1 base, and 6 bases lay between the germline ends. The CDR3 loop is CATLGSYNEQFF. The CDR3 coding sequence is TGTGCCACCCTGGGTTCCTACAATGAGCAGTTCTTC.

This clone was seen a single time. The same CDR3 arises from other DNA sequences in this sample as well. The chain combines TRBV30 with TRBJ2-7; no firm D call. The CDR3 loop spans 12 amino acids. Germline assignment: CDR1 GTSNPN and CDR2 SVGIG (reference sequence). The V and J ends lost 1 base and 2 bases respectively, with 6 bases between them. This CDR3 reads CAWSGGAYEQYF. DNA of the CDR3: TGTGCCTGGAGTGGGGGTGCCTACGAGCAGTACTTC.

V is TRBV6-6 and J is TRBJ2-4, with 14 bases fitting TRBD2. Losses at the gene ends were 6 bases for V and 0 bases for J; bases not matched to a gene: 13. CDR3 length: 20 residues. In germline, CDR1 is MNHNY, CDR2 SVGAGI (reference sequence). DNA of the CDR3: TGTGCCAGCAGCCAAAGACTAGCGGGAGGGCGAGGGGCAGCCAAAAACATTCAGTACTTC. Translating gives CASSQRLAGGRGAAKNIQYF.

The J gene is TRBJ2-7, the V gene TRBV28; D possibly corresponds to TRBD2 (5 bases). The CDR3 sequence is 12 residues long. The V end was cut by 5 bases, the J end by 4 bases, with 9 bases between. CDR1 MDHEN and CDR2 SYDVKM come from the germline V gene. The CDR3 bases are TGTGCCAGCAGTCCCGGGATTTACGAGCAGTACTTC. Protein: CASSPGIYEQYF.

The chain is built from TRBV27 and TRBJ2-4; no firm D call. The CDR3 contains 14 residues. V gave up 9 bases and J gave up 4 bases, with 16 bases separating them. Germline CDR1 MNHEY, CDR2 SMNVEV (reference sequence). The CDR3 loop is CARTPNPLKNIQYF. DNA for the CDR3: TGTGCCAGGACCCCAAACCCTCTTAAAAACATTCAGTACTTC.

CDR3 sequence: CASTTSDRLGTEAFF. DNA of the CDR3: TGTGCCAGCACAACCAGCGACAGGTTGGGGACTGAAGCTTTCTTT. The V gene is TRBV18, the J gene TRBJ1-1, with TRBD1 as a possible D gene (6 bases). Trimming cost V 8 bases and J 5 bases, with 21 bases left between them. CDR3 size: 15 residues. The germline V gene has CDR1 KGHSH and CDR2 LQKENI.

The V gene is TRBV27, the J gene TRBJ2-1; 10 nucleotides match TRBD1. V trimming: 4 bases; J trimming: 3 bases; junction bases outside the gene matches: 12. Germline CDR1 and CDR2: MNHEY and SMNVEV (reference sequence). CDR3 length equals 18 residues. CDR3 residues: CASSSLQFRDRGYNEQFF. CDR3 sequence (DNA): TGTGCCAGCAGTTCGCTACAATTCCGGGACAGGGGCTACAATGAGCAGTTCTTC.

A remark on this clone: In the same sample, other DNA sequences code for this CDR3. The chain uses TRBV7-2 and TRBJ1-5; D is unclear. CDR1 and CDR2 (germline): SGHTA, FQGNSA. The CDR3 has 14 residues. The V end was cut by 1 base, the J end by 2 bases, with 6 bases between. Here the CDR3 DNA reads TGTGCCAGCAGCTTAGAGGCAGGCAATCAGCCCCAGCATTTT. It specifies CASSLEAGNQPQHF.

The table lists this clone with a few counts. The J gene is TRBJ2-7, the V gene TRBV6-8; no clear D. Germline-derived CDR1 and CDR2 are MNHGY and SAAAGT. The V end was cut by 1 base, the J end by 1 base, with 11 bases between. This CDR3 comprises 15 residues. CDR3 amino acids: CASSYCRLISYEQYF. The DNA for the CDR3 is TGTGCCAGCAGTTACTGCCGACTGATATCCTACGAGCAGTACTTC.

CDR3 amino acids: CASSIVDRGRYNEQFF. The CDR3 DNA is TGTGCCAGTAGTATTGTGGACAGGGGGAGGTACAATGAGCAGTTCTTC. The V call is TRBV19, the J call TRBJ2-1; the match to TRBD1 covers 10 bases. Germline V gene sequence: CDR1 LNHDA, CDR2 SQIVND (reference sequence). The CDR3 extends over 16 amino acids. Unmatched junction bases numbered 6, after V lost 3 bases and J lost 4 bases.

The chain uses TRBV14 and TRBJ2-7; D is uncertain. Germline CDR1 reads SGHDN; CDR2 reads FVKESK. CDR3 length equals 14 residues. V lost 2 bases and J lost 2, with 10 bases in between. This chain's CDR3 is CASSQWGSTYEQYF. In DNA, the CDR3 is TGTGCCAGCAGCCAATGGGGTAGCACCTACGAGCAGTACTTC.

In DNA, the CDR3 is TGTGCCAGCAGCGTAGGGGTCGGCCAAAAGCTTGATTCACCCCTCCACTTT. This codes for CASSVGVGQKLDSPLHF. This chain joins TRBV9 and TRBJ1-6, with D unresolved. Trimming removed 0 bases from V and 8 bases from J, with 18 bases in between. The CDR3 runs 17 residues. The germline V gene encodes CDR1 SGDLS and CDR2 YYNGEE. The full variable domain, with the rest looked up from reference TRBV9 and TRBJ1-6, is DSGVTQTPKHLITATGQRVTLRCSPRSGDLSVYWYQQSLDQGLQFLIQYYNGEERAKGNILERFSAQQFPDLHSELNLSSLELGDSALYFCASSVGVGQKLDSPLHFGNGTRLTVT.

This clone was detected once. This chain links TRBV4-3 with TRBJ2-3; 10 bases are shared with TRBD2. The V and J ends lost 6 bases and 2 bases, in that order; junction bases with no gene match: 8. The CDR3 loop spans 16 amino acids. CDR1 and CDR2 (germline): LGHNA, YSLEER. The CDR3 reads CASSLEAGGVTDTQYF. The CDR3 DNA follows: TGCGCCAGCAGTCTAGAAGCGGGAGGGGTCACAGATACGCAGTATTTT.